This is a list of T cell receptor beta chains from one sample in a study of blood T cell repertoires in COVID-19. Clones were read by immunoSEQ multiplex PCR, and TCRdb kept only the in-frame ones, dropping some. The table has hundreds of thousands of clones, approximately 88% seen once; the top ten hold 10% to 15%. The sample consisted of peripheral blood. The receptor set was obtained from a woman in her forties or fifties with COVID-19, enrolled during active disease. The CDR3 runs from the conserved cysteine through the conserved F or W. The D gene is left open where the match is weak. Only part of the rows carry a size: once, few, many, or a class if the clone is expanded.

clone size	D gene	V gene	J gene	CDR3 DNA	CDR3 protein
NA	NA	TRBV5-4	TRBJ1-6	TGTGCCAGCAGCTCCCTCGGGGGGCCTAGCTCCTATAATTCACCCCTCCACTTT	CASSSLGGPSSYNSPLHF
once	NA	TRBV19	TRBJ1-1	TGTGCCAGCCTCACCAGGGAAGGCACTGAAGCTTTCTTT	CASLTREGTEAFF
NA	NA	TRBV29-1	TRBJ2-1	TGCAGCGTTGAGGGCACTGGTTGGTCCAATGAGCAGTTCTTC	CSVEGTGWSNEQFF
once	TRBD1	TRBV29-1	TRBJ1-2	TGCAGCGTTGAACCCGACAGGGGCGACTATGGCTACACCTTC	CSVEPDRGDYGYTF
NA	TRBD1	TRBV6-2/TRBV6-3	TRBJ1-5	TGTGCCAGCAGCACCGACAGGGATACTAATCAGCCCCAGCATTTT	CASSTDRDTNQPQHF
NA	NA	TRBV5-6	TRBJ2-2	TGTGCCAGCAGCTCGGGGAAACGTGGGGAGCTGTTTTTT	CASSSGKRGELFF
NA	NA	TRBV6-6	TRBJ1-4	TGTGCCAGCAGTTACTGGAGGGGTGAAAAACTGTTTTTT	CASSYWRGEKLFF
NA	NA	TRBV5-5	TRBJ2-7	TGTGCCAGCAGCTTTGATCAGGGGCGCTACGAGCAGTACTTC	CASSFDQGRYEQYF
many	NA	TRBV5-1	TRBJ2-2	TGCGCCAGCAGCTTGCGGGGGGCTGGTACCGGGGAGCTGTTTTTT	CASSLRGAGTGELFF
NA	NA	TRBV5-4	TRBJ2-5	TGTGCCAGCAGCCGTAGAGGGGGAGAAGAGACCCAGTACTTC	CASSRRGGEETQYF
NA	TRBD2	TRBV30	TRBJ2-1	TGTGCCTGGAGTTTCACTAGCGGGGCCTACAATGAGCAGTTCTTC	CAWSFTSGAYNEQFF
NA	NA	TRBV7-9	TRBJ2-7	TGTGCCAGCAGCGTGTCAATCCTGAGGGAGCAGTACTTC	CASSVSILREQYF
NA	TRBD2	TRBV20-1	TRBJ2-3	TGCAGTGCTAGTAAGAGCGGGGTTAGCACAGATACGCAGTATTTT	CSASKSGVSTDTQYF
NA	NA	TRBV19	TRBJ2-2	TGTGCCAGTAGTATAGCTAGGGGGAGTGGGCTGTTTTTT	CASSIARGSGLFF
NA	NA	TRBV3-1/TRBV3-2	TRBJ1-2	TGTGCCAGCAGCCAAGGACACTTAACGCACTATGGCTACACCTTC	CASSQGHLTHYGYTF
NA	NA	TRBV27	TRBJ1-2	TGTGCCAGCAGTTGGGCCAGTCGAATCACTTATTATGGCTACACCTTC	CASSWASRITYYGYTF
NA	TRBD1	TRBV5-1	TRBJ2-5	TGCGCCAGCAGCTTACAGGGGGGCGAAGAGACCCAGTACTTC	CASSLQGGEETQYF
few	TRBD1	TRBV5-1	TRBJ1-2	TGCGCCAGCAGCTTCCGGGACAGGGATTATGGCTACACCTTC	CASSFRDRDYGYTF
NA	TRBD1	TRBV6-5	TRBJ1-2	TGTGCCAGCAGTCCTACGGACAGGGGCGGTGGCTACACCTTC	CASSPTDRGGGYTF
NA	TRBD2	TRBV4-1	TRBJ2-7	TGCGCCAGCAGCCAAGAAAGGGGTCGGCGGGGGGCGGCAGTGGACGAGCAGTACTTC	CASSQERGRRGAAVDEQYF
NA	NA	TRBV7-3	TRBJ1-3	TGTGCCAGCAGCTTAATGGGTGATAGGCCCTCCGGGGGAAACACCATATATTTT	CASSLMGDRPSGGNTIYF
NA	NA	TRBV21-1	TRBJ1-5	TGTGCCAGCAGCGAGACGGACTCGGGAGGCAATCAGCCCCAGCATTTT	CASSETDSGGNQPQHF